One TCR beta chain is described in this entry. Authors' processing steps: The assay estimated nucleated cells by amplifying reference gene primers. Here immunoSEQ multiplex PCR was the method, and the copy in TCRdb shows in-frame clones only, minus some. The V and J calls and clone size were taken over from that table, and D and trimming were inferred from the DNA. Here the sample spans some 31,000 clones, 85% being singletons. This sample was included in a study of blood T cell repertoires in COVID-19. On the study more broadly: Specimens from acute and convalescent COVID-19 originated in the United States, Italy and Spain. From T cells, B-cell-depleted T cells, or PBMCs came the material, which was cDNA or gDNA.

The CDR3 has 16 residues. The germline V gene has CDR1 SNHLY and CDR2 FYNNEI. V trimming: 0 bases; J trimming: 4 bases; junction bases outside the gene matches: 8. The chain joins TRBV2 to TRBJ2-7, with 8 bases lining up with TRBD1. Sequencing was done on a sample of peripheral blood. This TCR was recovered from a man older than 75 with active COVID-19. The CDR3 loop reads CASSEADPQGGYEQYF. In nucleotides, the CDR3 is TGTGCCAGCAGTGAAGCTGATCCACAGGGGGGTTACGAGCAGTACTTC.